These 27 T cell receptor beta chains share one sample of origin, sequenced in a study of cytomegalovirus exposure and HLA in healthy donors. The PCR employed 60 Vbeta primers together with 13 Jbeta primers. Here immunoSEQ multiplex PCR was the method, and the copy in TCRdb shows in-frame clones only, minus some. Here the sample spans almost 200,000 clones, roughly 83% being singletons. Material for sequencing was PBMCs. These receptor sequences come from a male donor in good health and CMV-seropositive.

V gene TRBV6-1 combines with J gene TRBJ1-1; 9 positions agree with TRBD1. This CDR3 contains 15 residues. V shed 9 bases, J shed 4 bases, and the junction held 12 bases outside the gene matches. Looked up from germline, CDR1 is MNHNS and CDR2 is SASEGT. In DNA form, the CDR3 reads TGTGCCAGTCGGGGACAGGGCATTTTAGGCACTGAAGCTTTCTTT. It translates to CASRGQGILGTEAFF.

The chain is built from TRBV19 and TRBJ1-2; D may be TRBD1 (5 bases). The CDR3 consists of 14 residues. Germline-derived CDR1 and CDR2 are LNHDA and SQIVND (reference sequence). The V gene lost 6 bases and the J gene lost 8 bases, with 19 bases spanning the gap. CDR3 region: CASSRDPGVQGYTF. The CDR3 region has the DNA TGTGCCAGTAGCCGGGATCCGGGGGTCCAGGGCTACACCTTC.

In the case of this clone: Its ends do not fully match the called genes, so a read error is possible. The CDR3 reads CSSTSLQQRGGYEQYF. The DNA for the CDR3 is TGTTCCAGCACCTCGCTTCAGCAGCGGGGGGGATACGAGCAGTACTTC. The chain uses TRBV7-9 and TRBJ2-7, with 10 bases aligning to TRBD2. This CDR3 is 16 amino acids long. Per germline, CDR1 SEHNR and CDR2 FQNEAQ (reference sequence). Full variable domain (missing parts from reference TRBV7-9 and TRBJ2-7): DTGVSQNPRHKITKRGQNVTFRCDPISEHNRLYWYRQTLGQGPEFLTYFQNEAQLEKSRLLSDRFSAERPKGSFSTLEIQRTEQGDSAMYLCSSTSLQQRGGYEQYFGPGTRLTVT.

This CDR3 reads CASSPGGAGGRFF. The CDR3 DNA sequence: TGTGCCAGCAGCCCGGGCGGCGCGGGGGGGCGGTTCTTC. V is TRBV7-3 and J is TRBJ2-1, with 9 bases that match TRBD2. The CDR3 is made up of 13 amino acids. J lost 15 bases, V lost 5 bases, and 11 bases had no gene match. CDR1 is SGHTA, CDR2 FQGTGA, per germline.

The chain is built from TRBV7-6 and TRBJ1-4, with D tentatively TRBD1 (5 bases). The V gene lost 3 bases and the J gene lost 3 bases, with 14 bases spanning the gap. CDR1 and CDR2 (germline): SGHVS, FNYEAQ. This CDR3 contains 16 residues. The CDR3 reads CASSFADSQSNEKLFF. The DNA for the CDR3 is TGTGCCAGCAGCTTTGCTGACAGTCAGTCTAATGAAAAACTGTTTTTT.

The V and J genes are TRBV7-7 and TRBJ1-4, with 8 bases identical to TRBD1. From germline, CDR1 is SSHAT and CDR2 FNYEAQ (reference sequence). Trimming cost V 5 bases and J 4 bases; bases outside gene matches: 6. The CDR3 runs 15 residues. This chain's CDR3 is CASSPRTGFNEKLFF. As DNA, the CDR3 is TGTGCCAGCAGCCCCCGGACAGGGTTTAATGAAAAACTGTTTTTT.

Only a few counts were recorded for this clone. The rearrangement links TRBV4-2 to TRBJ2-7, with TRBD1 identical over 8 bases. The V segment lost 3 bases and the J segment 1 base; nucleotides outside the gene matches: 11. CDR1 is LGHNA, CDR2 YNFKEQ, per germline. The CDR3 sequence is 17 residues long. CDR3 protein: CASSHPTSGTGSYEQYF. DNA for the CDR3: TGTGCCAGCAGCCATCCCACCTCCGGGACAGGTTCCTACGAGCAGTACTTC.

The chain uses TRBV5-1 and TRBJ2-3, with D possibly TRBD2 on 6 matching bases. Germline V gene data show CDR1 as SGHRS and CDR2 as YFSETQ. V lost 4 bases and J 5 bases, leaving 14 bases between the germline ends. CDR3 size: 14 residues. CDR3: CASSAEWGGDTQYF. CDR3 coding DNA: TGCGCCAGCAGCGCTGAGTGGGGAGGAGATACGCAGTATTTT.

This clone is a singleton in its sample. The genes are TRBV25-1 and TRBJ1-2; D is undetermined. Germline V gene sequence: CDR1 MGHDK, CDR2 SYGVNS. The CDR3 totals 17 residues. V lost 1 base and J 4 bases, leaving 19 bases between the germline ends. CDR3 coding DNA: TGTGCCAGCAGTGAATGGTCGGGGAAACCCCTCTTCTATGGCTACACCTTC. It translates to CASSEWSGKPLFYGYTF.

CDR3 loop: CASSLMQGTTEAFF. CDR3 sequence (DNA): TGTGCCAGCAGCTTAATGCAGGGGACCACTGAAGCTTTCTTT. V is TRBV7-3 and J is TRBJ1-1; TRBD1 might be the D (6 bases). Germline lookup yields CDR1 SGHTA and CDR2 FQGTGA. This CDR3 comprises 14 residues. Between the trimmed V and J ends, which lost 1 base and 4 bases, there was a span of 10 bases.

As DNA, the CDR3 is TGCGCCAGCAGCTTGGCCACTAGCGGGCGTGATGAGCAGTACTTC. It specifies CASSLATSGRDEQYF. The chain employs TRBV5-1 and TRBJ2-7; TRBD2 matches 9 bases. CDR3 length: 15 amino acids. Trimming removed 0 bases from V and 7 bases from J; junction bases left unmatched: 8. Germline V gene lookup returns CDR1 SGHRS and CDR2 YFSETQ.

CDR3 nucleotide sequence: TGTGCCATCAGTGAGTCTAGCGCGCGTCGCTACGAGCAGTACTTC. It encodes CAISESSARRYEQYF. This chain links TRBV10-3 with TRBJ2-7; D possibly corresponds to TRBD2 (5 bases). In germline, CDR1 is ENHRY, CDR2 SYGVKD. V shed 0 bases and J shed 3 bases, with 12 bases lying between them. The CDR3 sequence is 15 residues long.

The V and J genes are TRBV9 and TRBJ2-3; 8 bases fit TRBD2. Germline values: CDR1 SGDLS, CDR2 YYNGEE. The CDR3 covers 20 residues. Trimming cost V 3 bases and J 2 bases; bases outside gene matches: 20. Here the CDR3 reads CASSAEPGLVGIKPTDTQYF. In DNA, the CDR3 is TGTGCCAGCAGCGCGGAACCGGGACTAGTGGGAATAAAACCCACAGATACGCAGTATTTT. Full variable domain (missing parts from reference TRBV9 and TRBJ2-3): DSGVTQTPKHLITATGQRVTLRCSPRSGDLSVYWYQQSLDQGLQFLIQYYNGEERAKGNILERFSAQQFPDLHSELNLSSLELGDSALYFCASSAEPGLVGIKPTDTQYFGPGTRLTVL.

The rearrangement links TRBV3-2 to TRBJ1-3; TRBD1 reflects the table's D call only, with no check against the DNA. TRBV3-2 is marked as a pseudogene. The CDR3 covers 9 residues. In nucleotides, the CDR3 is TGTGATCAAAGAAACACCATATATTTT. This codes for CDQRNTIYF.

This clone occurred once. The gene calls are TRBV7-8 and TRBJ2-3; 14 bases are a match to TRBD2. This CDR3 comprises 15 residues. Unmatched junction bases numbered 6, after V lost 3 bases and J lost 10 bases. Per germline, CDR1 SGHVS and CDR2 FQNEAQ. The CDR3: CASSFQGLAGAAQYF. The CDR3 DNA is TGTGCCAGCAGCTTCCAGGGACTAGCGGGGGCAGCGCAGTATTTT.

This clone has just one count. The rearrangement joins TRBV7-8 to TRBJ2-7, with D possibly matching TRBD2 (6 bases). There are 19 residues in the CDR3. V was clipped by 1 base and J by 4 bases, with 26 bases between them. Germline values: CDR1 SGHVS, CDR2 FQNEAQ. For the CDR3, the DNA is TGTGCCAGCAGCTTAGTTAGCGAGGGGTGGAGTAGCGGTGAATACGAGCAGTACTTC. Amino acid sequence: CASSLVSEGWSSGEYEQYF.

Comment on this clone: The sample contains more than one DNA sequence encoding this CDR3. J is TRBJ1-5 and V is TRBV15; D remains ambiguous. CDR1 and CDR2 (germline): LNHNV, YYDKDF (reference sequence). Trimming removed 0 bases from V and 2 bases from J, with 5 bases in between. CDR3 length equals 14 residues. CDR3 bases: TGTGCCACCAGCAGAGATCGGGGCAATCAGCCCCAGCATTTT. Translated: CATSRDRGNQPQHF.

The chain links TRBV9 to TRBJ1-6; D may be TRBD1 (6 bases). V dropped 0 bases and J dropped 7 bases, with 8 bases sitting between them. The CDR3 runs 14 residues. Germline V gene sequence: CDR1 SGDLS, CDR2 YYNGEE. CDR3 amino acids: CASSVAGVNSPLHF. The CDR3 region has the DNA TGTGCCAGCAGCGTAGCAGGGGTCAATTCACCCCTCCACTTT.

The CDR3 DNA is TGTGCCAGCAGTTTGTATGTGAACACTGAAGCTTTCTTT. This sequence encodes CASSLYVNTEAFF. The V call is TRBV6-5, the J call TRBJ1-1; no clear D. From germline, CDR1 is MNHEY and CDR2 SVGAGI. Trimming removed 4 bases at V and 0 bases at J, with 6 bases between. CDR3 length: 13 amino acids.

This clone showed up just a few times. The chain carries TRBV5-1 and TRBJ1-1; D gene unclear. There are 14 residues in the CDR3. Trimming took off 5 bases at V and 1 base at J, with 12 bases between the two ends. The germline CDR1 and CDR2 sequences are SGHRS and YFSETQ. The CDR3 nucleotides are TGCGCCAGCAGTAATAGGCAGGCGAACACTGAAGCTTTCTTT. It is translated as CASSNRQANTEAFF.

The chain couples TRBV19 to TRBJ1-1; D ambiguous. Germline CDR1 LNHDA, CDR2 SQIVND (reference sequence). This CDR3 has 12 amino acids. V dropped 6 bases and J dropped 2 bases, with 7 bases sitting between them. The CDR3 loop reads CASRTRNTEAFF. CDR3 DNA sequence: TGTGCCAGTAGGACTCGCAACACTGAAGCTTTCTTT.

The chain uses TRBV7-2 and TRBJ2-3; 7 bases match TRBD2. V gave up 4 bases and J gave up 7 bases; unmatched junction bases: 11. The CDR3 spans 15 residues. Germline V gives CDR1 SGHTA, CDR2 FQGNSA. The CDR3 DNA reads TGTGCCAGCAGCTCATTAGCGGGTCACTCCTATACGCAGTATTTT. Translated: CASSSLAGHSYTQYF. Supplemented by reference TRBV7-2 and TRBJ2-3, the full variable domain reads GAGVSQSPSNKVTEKGKDVELRCDPISGHTALYWYRQSLGQGLEFLIYFQGNSAPDKSGLPSDRFSAERTGGSVSTLTIQRTQQEDSAVYLCASSSLAGHSYTQYFGPGTRLTVL.

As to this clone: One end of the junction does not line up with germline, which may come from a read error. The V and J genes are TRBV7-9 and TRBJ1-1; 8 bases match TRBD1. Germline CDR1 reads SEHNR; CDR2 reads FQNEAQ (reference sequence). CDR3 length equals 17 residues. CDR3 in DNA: TGTTCCAGCAACCCGACAGGGGCCCTTCGGGGGAACACTGAAGCTTTCTTT. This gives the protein CSSNPTGALRGNTEAFF.

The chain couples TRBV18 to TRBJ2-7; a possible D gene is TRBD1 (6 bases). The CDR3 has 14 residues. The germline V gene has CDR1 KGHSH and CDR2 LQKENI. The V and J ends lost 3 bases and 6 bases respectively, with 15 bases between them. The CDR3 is CASSPPGRGGEQYF. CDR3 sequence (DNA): TGTGCCAGCTCACCTCCGGGCCGAGGGGGCGAGCAGTACTTC.

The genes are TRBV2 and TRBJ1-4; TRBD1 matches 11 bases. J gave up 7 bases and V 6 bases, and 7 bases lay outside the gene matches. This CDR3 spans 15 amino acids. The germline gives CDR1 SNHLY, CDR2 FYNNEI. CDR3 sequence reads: CASRLRDRGGEKLFF. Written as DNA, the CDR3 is TGTGCCAGCAGACTCCGGGACAGGGGGGGTGAAAAACTGTTTTTT.

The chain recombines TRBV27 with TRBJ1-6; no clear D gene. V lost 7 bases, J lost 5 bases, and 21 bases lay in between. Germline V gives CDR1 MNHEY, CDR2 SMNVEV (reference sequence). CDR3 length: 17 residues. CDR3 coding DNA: TGTGCCAGCACCCCGGACGGGATGACGCGGAATAATTCACCCCTCCACTTT. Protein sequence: CASTPDGMTRNNSPLHF.

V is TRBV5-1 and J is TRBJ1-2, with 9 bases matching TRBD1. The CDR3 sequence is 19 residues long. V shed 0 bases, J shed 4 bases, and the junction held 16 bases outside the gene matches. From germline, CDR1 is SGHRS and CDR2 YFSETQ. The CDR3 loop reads CASSLVPLQGALALYGYTF. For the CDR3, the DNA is TGCGCCAGCAGCTTGGTTCCACTACAGGGGGCCCTTGCCCTCTATGGCTACACCTTC.